The present TCR beta chain was sequenced within a study of T-cell reconstitution after alpha-beta-depleted transplantation in children (dated by TCRdb to about 2016). Background for the entire study: Using TCR repertoire profiling, the study quantitatively followed how T-cell immune reconstitution unfolded in children after TCRalphabeta/CD19-depleted allogeneic hematopoietic cell transplantation.

What the study reported, not specific to this receptor: Over the following months the frequencies of hyperexpanded clones went down, and after one year T-cell counts and TCRbeta diversity were mostly credited to newly produced T cells. In some patients, the high TCRbeta diversity seen at day 60 was put down to recipient T cells and intrathymic progenitors that had survived conditioning. About two months after transplant, the apparently early recovery of alphabetaT-cell counts reportedly depended on just several hundred clones that had expanded rapidly and came from non-depleted graft cells.

About this clonotype: Its binding antigen is unknown. Per-base quality was not reported, and no clone a single base away is much larger than it.

Explained via the paper, the treatment or condition label denotes: allogeneic hematopoietic cell transplantation with graft depleted of TCRalphabeta T cells and CD19 B cells. The children who served as transplant recipients had been given grafts of TCRalphabeta/CD19-depleted allogeneic hematopoietic cells. Its CDR3 holds 16 amino acids, cysteine through phenylalanine. The entry retains the CDR3 DNA only, 48 bases that are in frame from base 1. V loses 6 bases of germline sequence and J loses 3 bases, and the interval between the two ends is 21 bases. Receptors were amplified or captured by PCR. Reads for this sample came from an Illumina HiSeq 2500. To normalize quantification of the TCRbeta repertoire, the TCR libraries were built with molecular barcoding that relied on unique molecular identifiers. Through fastp at Q25 and MiXCR, TCRdb rebuilt clones from the public reads, retaining in-frame beta chains. Entries are consolidated by CDR3 protein sequence, retaining the most common genes and DNA. The sample table records more than 400,000 distinct CDR3 sequences; roughly 10% of these occur just once. The top ten clones comprise 14% of the sample.

The chain was built from TRBV12-3 or TRBV12-4 and TRBJ2-7, with the D assignment possibly TRBD1 or TRBD2, given 5 matching bases for each. The specimen was PBMCs, mostly from graft donor cells, collected 180 days after TCRalphabeta/CD19-depleted stem cell transplant. This receptor was identified in a female patient aged 2-15 years who had a stem cell transplant for aplastic anemia, so the T cells may come from the graft donor. The DNA reads TGTGCCAGCAGACCCCAATCGGGCCTTGGGGGCTACGAGCAGTACTTC. Its protein is CASRPQSGLGGYEQYF.